The entry below gives a single T cell receptor beta chain sequence along with its context. Antigen: not known. This sample was included in a study of cytomegalovirus exposure and HLA in healthy donors. In the study overall: Findings of an earlier analysis included 110 million or so unique TCR beta sequences from 180 million or so T cells. Study results and caveats: The authors listed 150 to 200 TCR beta chains as cytomegalovirus-associated.

PCR amplification relied on 60 Vbeta primers (plus 13 Jbeta primers). Generated by immunoSEQ multiplex PCR, the TCRdb table keeps only in-frame clones and is missing some. The sample lists 95,000 to 150,000 clones, 80% seen once, with 7.5% to 9.5% in the top ten. The trim removed 4 bases at V and 6 bases at J, leaving 15 bases unmatched. The CDR3 is 16 amino acids. In germline, CDR1 is MGHRA, CDR2 YSYEKL. This TCR was recovered from a female donor in good health and CMV-seropositive. Input material: PBMCs. The V and J genes are TRBV4-1 and TRBJ2-7, with 7 bases lining up with TRBD2. The CDR3 reads CASSRAISGDRGEQYF. CDR3 nucleotides: TGCGCCAGCAGCCGAGCGATAAGCGGGGATCGGGGCGAGCAGTACTTC.